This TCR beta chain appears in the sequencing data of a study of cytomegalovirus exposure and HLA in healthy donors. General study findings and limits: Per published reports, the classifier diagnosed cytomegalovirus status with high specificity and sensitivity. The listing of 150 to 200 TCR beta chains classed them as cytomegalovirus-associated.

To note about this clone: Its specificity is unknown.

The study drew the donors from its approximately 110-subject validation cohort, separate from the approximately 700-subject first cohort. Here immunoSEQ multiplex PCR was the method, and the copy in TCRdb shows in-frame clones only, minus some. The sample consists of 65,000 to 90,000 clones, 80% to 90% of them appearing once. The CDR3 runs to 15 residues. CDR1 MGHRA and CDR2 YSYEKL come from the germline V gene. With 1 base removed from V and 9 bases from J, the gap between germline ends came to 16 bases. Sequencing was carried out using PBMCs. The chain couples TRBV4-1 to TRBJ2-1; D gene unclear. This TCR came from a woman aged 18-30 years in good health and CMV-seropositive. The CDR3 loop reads CASSQVLGPAGEQFF. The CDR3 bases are TGCGCCAGCAGCCAAGTCCTTGGGCCGGCAGGTGAGCAGTTCTTC.